Shown below are 5 T cell receptor beta chains from a single sample sequenced in a study of T cells in Graves' hyperthyroidism and ophthalmopathy. RNA transcripts provided the source from which TCR beta CDR3 regions were amplified. A first-round RT-PCR of the TCR CDR3 used the HTBI primer set. TCRdb passed the multiplex PCR reads through MiXCR, listing each CDR3 protein once. Among about 570,000 distinct CDR3 sequences listed, roughly 46% were seen once. The sample taken for sequencing was peripheral blood or thyroid tissue (not recorded which). These receptors were taken from an adult woman with Graves' disease, either hyperthyroidism or ophthalmopathy (not recorded which).

This clonotype was seen many times. V is TRBV4-1 and J is TRBJ1-6; D is unresolved. CDR1 MGHRA and CDR2 YSYEKL come from the germline V gene. CDR3 length: 14 amino acids. Trimming left V 0 bases short and J 9 bases short, with 9 bases between. CDR3 residues: CASSQEELGSPLHF. Written as DNA, the CDR3 is TGCGCCAGCAGCCAAGAAGAATTGGGTTCACCCCTCCACTTT.

J is TRBJ1-6 and V is TRBV7-9; 11 bases are shared with TRBD1. V shed 5 bases, J shed 7 bases, and the junction held 7 bases outside the gene matches. This CDR3 is 16 amino acids long. Germline loops: CDR1 SEHNR, CDR2 FQNEAQ (reference sequence). This CDR3 reads CASSRGQGDTNSPLHF. Written as DNA, the CDR3 is TGTGCCAGCAGCCGGGGACAGGGGGACACCAATTCACCCCTCCACTTT.

This clonotype was seen ten or more times. DNA for the CDR3: TGTGCCACCAGTGATGGGGACAGCAATTCACCCCTCCACTTT. Its protein is CATSDGDSNSPLHF. The chain uses TRBV24-1 and TRBJ1-6; 7 positions agree with TRBD1. Germline V lookup: CDR1 KGHDR, CDR2 SFDVKD. This CDR3 comprises 14 residues. V lost 3 bases, J lost 7 bases, and 2 bases stayed unmatched.

This clonotype was recorded a few times. The chain links TRBV9 to TRBJ1-6; tentatively, D is TRBD1 (5 bases). V dropped 3 bases and J dropped 10 bases, with 20 bases sitting between them. CDR1 and CDR2 from the germline V gene are SGDLS and YYNGEE. The CDR3 runs to 16 residues. In nucleotides, the CDR3 is TGTGCCAGCAGCGACCGCGAGGGAGGGACTCGGTCACCCCTCCACTTT. Its protein product is CASSDREGGTRSPLHF. The whole variable domain, remainder taken from reference TRBV9 and TRBJ1-6, is DSGVTQTPKHLITATGQRVTLRCSPRSGDLSVYWYQQSLDQGLQFLIQYYNGEERAKGNILERFSAQQFPDLHSELNLSSLELGDSALYFCASSDREGGTRSPLHFGNGTRLTVT.

A remark on this clonotype: At one boundary the junction diverges from the germline segment, which might be a read error. The chain links TRBV2 to TRBJ1-2; a weak D match, TRBD1 (5 bases). This CDR3 region has 15 residues. Germline lookup yields CDR1 SNHLY and CDR2 FYNNEI. The CDR3 nucleotides are TGTGCCAGCAGTGAAGCGGGACGGGGAGCCTATGACTACACCTTC. It codes for CASSEAGRGAYDYTF.